This TCR beta chain came from a study of blood T cell repertoires in COVID-19 (dated by TCRdb to about 2020). Study-level background: Samples from collaborators originated in the United States, Italy and Spain and spanned both the acute and convalescent phases of COVID-19. The material from the prospective study consisted of cDNA or gDNA derived from T cells, B-cell-depleted T cells, or PBMCs. Subjects who had been exposed to COVID-19, were actively infected with it, or had recovered from it provided the deeply sampled blood TCRbeta repertoires that made up the dataset. A freely available public database, intended as a resource for researchers studying the immune response to SARS-CoV-2, is where the repertoires were released. The samples were drawn from two sources: the first 160 participants of the ongoing ImmuneRACE study, and over 950 subjects contributed by 6 global collaborators. Sample metadata almost always included a de-identified subject ID, COVID-19 status, age in years and sex. Where available, HLA class I and class II types were taken from metadata supplied by the sample provider and were not determined by assay-based typing. Overall study outcomes, separate from this receptor: Clinical and demographic metadata were provided uncurated, with the amount varying by source and participant.

The immunoSEQ Assay, a bias-controlled multiplex PCR, was used to amplify TCRbeta CDR3 regions from genomic DNA. The paper's data handling went like this. The number of nucleated cells in each sample was estimated by amplification of reference gene primers within the assay. To quantify the absolute abundance of each unique TCRbeta CDR3 rearrangement, sequence reads were collapsed and filtered. Productive Simpson clonality was computed per sample as the square root of Simpson's diversity index over productive rearrangements. Drawn from immuneACCESS, this table holds only the in-frame rearrangements with V and J called that TCRdb kept. Clones are partly lost; checked studies trace under half to an unresolved V gene and leave the rest unexplained. D and trimming were read from the DNA, whereas the V and J calls and clone size are those reported in that table. In this sample the table shows 65,000 to 90,000 clones, approximately 82% of which occur a single time. Jointly, the top ten make up 10% of the sample.

Whole blood was collected in K2EDTA tubes by collaborating institutions according to the institutions' own protocols. For TCRbeta analysis, collaborators shipped samples as frozen whole blood, isolated PBMCs, or DNA extracted from either of those sample types. CDR1 and CDR2 were assigned from the germline V gene as SGHRS and YFSETQ. The CDR3 holds 15 amino acids from the cysteine to the phenylalanine. Left in the record is the CDR3 DNA by itself, 45 bases read in frame from the first base. Trimming takes 5 bases off V and 5 bases off J; junction bases not matched to a gene: 6. Points on this clone: No antigen is known for it. No much larger clone is present one base from it, and per-base qualities are unavailable.

The V and J segments used are TRBV5-1 and TRBJ2-2; 10 middle bases align to TRBD2. Material: peripheral blood. This sequence was found in a man aged 55 to 70 with acute or convalescent COVID-19. The DNA sequence follows: TGCGCCAGCAGGGGTAGCGGGAGGCGTACCGGGGAGCTGTTTTTT. It codes for CASRGSGRRTGELFF. Supplemented by the reference TRBV5-1 and TRBJ2-2 proteins around the CDR3, the complete variable domain is KAGVTQTPRYLIKTRGQQVTLSCSPISGHRSVSWYQQTPGQGLQFLFEYFSETQRNKGNFPGRFSGRQFSNSRSEMNVSTLELGDSALYLCASRGSGRRTGELFFGEGSRLTVL.